This T cell receptor (beta chain) was recorded in a study of OX40 agonist ivuxolimab in advanced cancers. Broader study findings: No determination was made of the antigen specificity of the expanded peripheral T cells.

Sequencing was performed with immunoSEQ multiplex PCR; in TCRdb, only in-frame clones are kept and a portion is missing. In the table there are 40,000 to 50,000 clones, roughly 90% of which are singletons. Trimming pared 4 bases from V and 5 bases from J, leaving 5 bases between. The CDR3 extends over 12 amino acids. This clone has just one count. Its antigen is unidentified. This chain joins TRBV23-1 and TRBJ2-2; no clear D. TRBV23-1 is annotated as an ORF whose role is uncertain. This material consisted of CD4+ or CD8+ T cells sorted from blood, taken in a trial of the OX40 agonist ivuxolimab. This TCR derives from an adult with an advanced solid tumor such as melanoma, head and neck, liver or kidney cancer. The CDR3 here is CASSRETGELFF. CDR3 DNA sequence: TGCGCCAGCAGTCGAGAAACCGGGGAGCTGTTTTTT.